A single sample gave rise to the 13 T cell receptor beta chains below, sequenced in a study of early T cells in non-severe SARS-CoV-2 infection. TCRdb processed the 5' RACE reads anew with MiXCR; each CDR3 protein has one entry. This sample has about 62,000 distinct CDR3 sequences, with 8.5% to 9.5% found just once. Sequenced material: whole blood. The receptors were sampled from an adult who was a healthcare worker with PCR-confirmed SARS-CoV-2 infection or an uninfected control (not recorded which).

The gene calls are TRBV4-1 and TRBJ2-3; the D gene is possibly TRBD2 (5 bases). CDR1 and CDR2 from the germline V gene are MGHRA and YSYEKL. The CDR3 is 13 residues long. Between the trimmed V and J ends, which lost 2 bases and 6 bases, there was a span of 9 bases. CDR3 DNA: TGCGCCAGCAGCCAACCAAGCGGTGATACGCAGTATTTT. This translates into CASSQPSGDTQYF.

This clonotype occurred a few times. This chain connects TRBV12-3 or TRBV12-4 to TRBJ1-2, with 9 bases identical to TRBD1. CDR3 length: 15 amino acids. Trimming took 4 bases from V and 11 from J; bases not matched to a gene: 14. The CDR3 protein is CASSYPTWDRENYTF. CDR3 DNA: TGTGCCAGCAGTTACCCTACCTGGGACAGGGAAAATTACACCTTC.

This clonotype was seen repeatedly, ten times or more. The chain joins TRBV20-1 to TRBJ1-2, with a weak D call TRBD1 (5 bases). The CDR3 loop spans 13 amino acids. Germline values: CDR1 DFQATT, CDR2 SNEGSKA (reference sequence). Trimming took off 0 bases at V and 10 bases at J, with 15 bases between the two ends. In DNA, the CDR3 is TGCAGTGCTAGAGATCTTACGCCGGGGGACTACACCTTC. It codes for CSARDLTPGDYTF.

This clonotype was seen only a few times. The rearrangement joins TRBV5-1 to TRBJ2-1, with 10 positions matching TRBD1. This CDR3 has 15 amino acids. J was trimmed by 7 bases and V by 7 bases; bases with no gene match: 11. Germline CDR1 is SGHRS and CDR2 is YFSETQ. The CDR3: CASERPGTGANEQFF. The CDR3 DNA sequence: TGCGCCAGCGAGCGCCCCGGGACAGGGGCTAATGAGCAGTTCTTC.

This clonotype occurred many times. This CDR3 reads CASSVSMNTEAFF. DNA for the CDR3: TGTGCCAGCAGCGTCAGTATGAACACTGAAGCTTTCTTT. This chain joins TRBV4-2 and TRBJ1-1; unclear D gene. V was trimmed by 5 bases and J by 0 bases, leaving 7 bases between them. This CDR3 is built from 13 residues. CDR1 and CDR2 (germline): LGHNA, YNFKEQ.

The chain recombines TRBV19 with TRBJ2-1, with a possible D match to TRBD1 (6 bases). V lost 5 bases and J 4 bases, leaving 15 bases between the germline ends. Looked up from germline, CDR1 is LNHDA and CDR2 is SQIVND (reference sequence). The length of the CDR3 is 15 residues. The CDR3 bases are TGTGCCAGTAGTGCCCACAGGGTTGAATACAATGAGCAGTTCTTC. The encoded protein is CASSAHRVEYNEQFF.

This clonotype was detected a few times. The V call is TRBV11-3, the J call TRBJ2-3; D remains ambiguous. The CDR3 runs to 13 residues. V shed 5 bases and J shed 6 bases, with 12 bases lying between them. Germline CDR1 is SGHNT and CDR2 is YENEEA. The CDR3 DNA reads as TGTGCCAGCAGCCCCATGTATGGTGATACGCAGTATTTT. Translation: CASSPMYGDTQYF.

The table lists this clonotype with a few counts. The CDR3, as DNA: TGCGCCAGCAGCTTGTCGCTCTTACCCTTCTATGGCTACACCTTC. Translation: CASSLSLLPFYGYTF. This chain links TRBV5-1 with TRBJ1-2; the D is unclear. Germline CDR1 reads SGHRS; CDR2 reads YFSETQ. V shed 1 base and J shed 4 bases, with 14 bases lying between them. The CDR3 has 15 residues.

This clonotype has a handful of counts. The V and J genes are TRBV11-1 and TRBJ1-1; 7 bases line up with TRBD1. Germline values: CDR1 SGHAT, CDR2 FQDESV (reference sequence). The CDR3 has 16 residues. After removal of 7 bases from V and 1 base from J, the junction contained 12 bases not matched to a gene. The CDR3 coding sequence is TGTGCCAGCATCGATTTGTTCGACAGGGCGAACACTGAAGCTTTCTTT. Protein: CASIDLFDRANTEAFF. Looking up the rest from reference TRBV11-1 and TRBJ1-1 gives the full variable domain: EAEVAQSPRYKITEKSQAVAFWCDPISGHATLYWYRQILGQGPELLVQFQDESVVDDSQLPKDRFSAERLKGVDSTLKIQPAELGDSAMYLCASIDLFDRANTEAFFGQGTRLTVV.

The chain is built from TRBV12-3 or TRBV12-4 and TRBJ1-1; no clear D. Trimming removed 3 bases at V and 4 bases at J, with 12 bases between. This CDR3 has 14 amino acids. CDR3 sequence (DNA): TGTGCCAGCAGTTTCGGGGAGATGAGCACTGAAGCTTTCTTT. This encodes CASSFGEMSTEAFF.

V and J are TRBV9 and TRBJ2-6; the D is unclear. The CDR3 has 15 residues. V was cut by 3 bases and J by 1 base, with 8 bases left in between. Germline-derived CDR1 and CDR2 are SGDLS and YYNGEE. The CDR3 region is CASSAWVSGANVLTF. The CDR3, as DNA: TGTGCCAGCAGCGCCTGGGTTTCTGGGGCCAACGTCCTGACTTTC.

The chain employs TRBV27 and TRBJ2-5; 13 bases agree with TRBD2. The CDR3 sequence is 16 residues long. The germline V gene encodes CDR1 MNHEY and CDR2 SMNVEV (reference sequence). Trimming took 5 bases from V and 5 from J; bases not matched to a gene: 8. The CDR3 loop is CASSPRGLAGLETQYF. For the CDR3, the DNA is TGTGCCAGCAGTCCCCGGGGACTAGCGGGGCTGGAGACCCAGTACTTC.

Concerning this clonotype itself: A much larger clone is a single base away; this may be a read error. J is TRBJ2-3 and V is TRBV18; a possible D gene is TRBD2 (6 bases). The CDR3 is made up of 17 amino acids. Germline lookup yields CDR1 KGHSH and CDR2 LQKENI. Trimming cost V 5 bases and J 3 bases, with 21 bases left between them. CDR3 coding DNA: TGTGCCAGCTCAACGAGCGGGCCTACCGGCGGGACAGATACGCAGTATTTT. Translating gives CASSTSGPTGGTDTQYF.